In its sample, the clone carrying this T cell receptor (beta chain) was seen once. The V and J ends lost 5 bases and 2 bases, in that order; junction bases with no gene match: 5. The CDR3 loop spans 15 amino acids. Negative isolation was used for CD8+ and CD4+ T cells and FACS enrichment for TEMRA cells. This sample is drawn from a study of CD8 T cells in Susac syndrome. RNA amounts of about 0.5 to 1 ug underwent reverse transcription with random hexamers. immunoSEQ multiplex PCR amplified TCR beta CDR3 across 54 Vbeta, 13 Jbeta. TCRdb redid the calling of the immunoSEQ multiplex PCR reads with MiXCR, one entry per CDR3 protein. The sample has approximately 200,000 distinct CDR3 sequences; approximately 96% are singletons.

The receptor was isolated from a human donor with multiple sclerosis. Sequencing was performed on CD4+ T cells from PBMCs. This sequence joins TRBV12-3 or TRBV12-4 and TRBJ2-3; 9 positions match TRBD1. CDR3 sequence (DNA): TGTGCCAGCAGTCCGCGGACAGGGGTCACAGATACGCAGTATTTT. It specifies CASSPRTGVTDTQYF.